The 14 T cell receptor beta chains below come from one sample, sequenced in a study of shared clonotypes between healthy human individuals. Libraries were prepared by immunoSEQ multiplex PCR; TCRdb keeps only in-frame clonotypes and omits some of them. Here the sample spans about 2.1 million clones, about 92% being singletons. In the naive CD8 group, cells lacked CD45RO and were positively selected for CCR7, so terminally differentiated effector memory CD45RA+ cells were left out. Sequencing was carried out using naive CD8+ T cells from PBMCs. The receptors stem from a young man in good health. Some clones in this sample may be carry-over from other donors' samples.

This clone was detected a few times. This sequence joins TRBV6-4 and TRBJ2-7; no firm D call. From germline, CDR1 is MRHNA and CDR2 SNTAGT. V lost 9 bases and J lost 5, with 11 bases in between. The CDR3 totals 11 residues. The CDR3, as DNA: TGTGCCAGTACAAACCCCCACGAGCAGTACTTC. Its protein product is CASTNPHEQYF.

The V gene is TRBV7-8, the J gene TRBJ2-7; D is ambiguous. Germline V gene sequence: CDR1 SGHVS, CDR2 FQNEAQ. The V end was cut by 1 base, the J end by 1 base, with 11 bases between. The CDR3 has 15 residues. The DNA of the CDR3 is TGTGCCAGCAGCTTAGGCTTTACGGTTTCCTACGAGCAGTACTTC. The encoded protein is CASSLGFTVSYEQYF.

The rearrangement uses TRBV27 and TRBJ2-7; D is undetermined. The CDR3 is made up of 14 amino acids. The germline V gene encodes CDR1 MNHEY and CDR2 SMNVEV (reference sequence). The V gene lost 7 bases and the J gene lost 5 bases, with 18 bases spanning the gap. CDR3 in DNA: TGTGCCAGCAATTATCTTAACTCGGTCCACGAGCAGTACTTC. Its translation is CASNYLNSVHEQYF.

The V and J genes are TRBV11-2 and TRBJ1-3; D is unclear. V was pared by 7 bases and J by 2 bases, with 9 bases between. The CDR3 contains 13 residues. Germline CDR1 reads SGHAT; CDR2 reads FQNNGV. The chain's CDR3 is CASNLVAGNTIYF. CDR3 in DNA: TGTGCCAGCAACCTGGTAGCTGGAAACACCATATATTTT.

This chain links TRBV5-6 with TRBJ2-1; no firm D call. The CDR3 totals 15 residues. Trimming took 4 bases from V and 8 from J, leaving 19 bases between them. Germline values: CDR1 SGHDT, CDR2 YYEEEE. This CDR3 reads CASSLFRGPLHEQFF. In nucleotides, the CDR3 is TGTGCCAGCAGCCTCTTCCGCGGTCCTCTCCATGAGCAGTTCTTC.

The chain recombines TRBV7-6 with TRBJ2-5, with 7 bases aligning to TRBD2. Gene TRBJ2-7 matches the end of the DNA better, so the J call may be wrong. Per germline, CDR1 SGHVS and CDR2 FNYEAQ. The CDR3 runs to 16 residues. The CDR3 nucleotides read TGTGCCAGCAGCTTGGGCTGGAGCGGGAATTTTGGCGAGCAGTACTTC. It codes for CASSLGWSGNFGEQYF.

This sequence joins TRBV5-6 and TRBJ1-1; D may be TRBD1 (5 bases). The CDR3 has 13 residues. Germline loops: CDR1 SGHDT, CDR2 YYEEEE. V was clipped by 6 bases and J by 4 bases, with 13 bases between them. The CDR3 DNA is TGTGCCAGCATCCGGGGCGGGTCCACTGAAGCTTTCTTT. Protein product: CASIRGGSTEAFF.

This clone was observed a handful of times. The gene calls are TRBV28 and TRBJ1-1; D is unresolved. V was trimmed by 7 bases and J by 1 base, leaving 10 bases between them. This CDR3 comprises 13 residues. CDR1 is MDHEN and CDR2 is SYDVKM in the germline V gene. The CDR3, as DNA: TGTGCCAGCACCAATGACAAGAACACTGAAGCTTTCTTT. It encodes CASTNDKNTEAFF.

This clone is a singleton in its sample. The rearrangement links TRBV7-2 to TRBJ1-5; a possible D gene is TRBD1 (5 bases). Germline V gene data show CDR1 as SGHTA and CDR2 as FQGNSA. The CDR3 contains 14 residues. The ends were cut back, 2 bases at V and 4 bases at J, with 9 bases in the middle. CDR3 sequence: CASSLWDGNQPQHF. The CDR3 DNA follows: TGTGCCAGCAGCTTATGGGACGGGAATCAGCCCCAGCATTTT.

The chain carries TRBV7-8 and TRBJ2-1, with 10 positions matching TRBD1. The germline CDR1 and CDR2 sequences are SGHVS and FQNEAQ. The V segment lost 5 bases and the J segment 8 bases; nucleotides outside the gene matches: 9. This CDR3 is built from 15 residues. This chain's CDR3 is CASSTTGTGAYEQFF. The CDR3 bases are TGTGCCAGCAGCACGACCGGGACAGGGGCCTATGAGCAGTTCTTC.

In DNA form, the CDR3 reads TGTGCCAGCAGTGGGACGGGAGCTTACAATGAGCAGTTCTTC. Translated: CASSGTGAYNEQFF. The V gene is TRBV27, the J gene TRBJ2-1; perhaps TRBD2 as D (6 bases). Germline-derived CDR1 and CDR2 are MNHEY and SMNVEV (reference sequence). Trimming took 5 bases from V and 4 from J, leaving 12 bases between them. The CDR3 extends over 14 amino acids.

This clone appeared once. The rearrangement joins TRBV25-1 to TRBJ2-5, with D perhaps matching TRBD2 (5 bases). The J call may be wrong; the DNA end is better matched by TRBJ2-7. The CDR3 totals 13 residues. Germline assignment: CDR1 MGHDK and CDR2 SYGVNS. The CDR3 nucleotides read TGTGCCAGCAGTGAACTAGCCTCCTACGAGCAGTACTTC. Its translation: CASSELASYEQYF.

The CDR3 here is CASSAQGRELFF. The CDR3 DNA reads as TGTGCCAGCAGCGCCCAGGGACGGGAGCTGTTTTTT. This chain links TRBV7-9 with TRBJ2-2; perhaps D is TRBD1 or TRBD2 (5 bases each). Germline V gene sequence: CDR1 SEHNR, CDR2 FQNEAQ (reference sequence). The length of the CDR3 is 12 residues. Between the trimmed V and J ends, which lost 5 bases and 9 bases, there was a span of 10 bases.

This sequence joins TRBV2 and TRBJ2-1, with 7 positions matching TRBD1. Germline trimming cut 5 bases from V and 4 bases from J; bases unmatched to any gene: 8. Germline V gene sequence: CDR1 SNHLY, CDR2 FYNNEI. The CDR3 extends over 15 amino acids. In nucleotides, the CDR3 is TGTGCCAGCAGTTTCCGGGACAGTCCTTACAATGAGCAGTTCTTC. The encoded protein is CASSFRDSPYNEQFF. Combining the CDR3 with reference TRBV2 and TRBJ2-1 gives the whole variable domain EPEVTQTPSHQVTQMGQEVILRCVPISNHLYFYWYRQILGQKVEFLVSFYNNEISEKSEIFDDQFSVERPDGSNFTLKIRSTKLEDSAMYFCASSFRDSPYNEQFFGPGTRLTVL.